This T cell receptor (beta chain) was recorded in a study of shared T cell receptors in the human thymus (dated by TCRdb to the early 2020s). In terms of the full investigation: The study examined how self-reactive, shared T-cell receptor alpha chains are generated in the human thymus.

In regard to this clone: This clone's antigen is unknown. No much larger clonotype is one base removed from it; base qualities were not supplied.

V loses 6 bases of germline sequence and J loses 6 bases, and the interval between the two ends is 9 bases. From cysteine to phenylalanine, the CDR3 is 12 amino acids long. The read is trimmed to its CDR3 DNA, 36 bases read in frame from base 1. The germline V gene encodes CDR1 MNHEY and CDR2 SMNVEV (reference sequence). Library generation was performed with the immunoSEQ multiplex PCR assay. TCRdb re-hosts the immuneACCESS table, in-frame sequences only. Its copies lack some clones; in the studies checked, an unresolved V gene accounts for under half of them, and the cause for the rest is not known. Counted in this sample were 650,000 to 950,000 clones; roughly 88% of them appeared once. The biggest ten clones account for over 0.008% of the sample. These data also formed part of another study, on human thymus T cells. The second source states: The donors were immunologically healthy infants in Finland who had open corrective cardiac surgery for congenital heart defects. Thymus tissue was collected as surgical resects that were removed during corrective cardiac surgery. V and J gene segment usage appeared biased in both thymic and peripheral blood repertoires. Highly overlapping thymic TCR repertoires among unrelated individuals were reported in the related research. The study used under ten infant thymus samples plus four related peripheral blood samples to characterize TCR alpha and beta repertoires. The cohort included several male and two female infants, with donor ages spanning 7 to 244 days. After being mechanically released from the tissue, thymocytes were kept at -70 degrees C in pellets of about 8.5-34 million cells. A QIAsymphony instrument was used to extract genomic DNA from the frozen cell pellets. The immunoSEQ multiplex PCR assay was used to amplify the TCRB and TCRAD loci from a standardized amount of quality-controlled genomic DNA. The V(D)J region was spanned by amplicons of a length sufficient to cover the CDR3 and to identify V and J genes. The amplicons were sequenced on an Illumina platform via the commercial immunoSEQ service. Corrections for primer bias and sequencing errors followed previously described methods, while TCRAD and TCRB definitions were based on the IMGT database. Analysis of the repertoires was done with immunoSEQ Analyzer 3.0 and VDJTools and included basic statistics, V/J segment usage, diversity estimates, rarefaction and pairwise overlap. Diversity was estimated with Chao1, ChaoE, Efron-Thisted, Shannon and inverse Simpson indices, and also on datasets down-sampled to the smallest sample. Repertoire overlap used strict matching of CDR3 nucleotide sequence, V gene and J gene, with Jaccard-based multidimensional scaling clustering. On average, thymus samples gave 650,000 to 1,000,000 unique TCRB clonotypes, whereas blood samples gave roughly 86,000.

The sequence derives from a girl less than two years old with a congenital heart defect. Donor details come from another sample of the same person, matched by shared clones. Sequenced material: thymocytes. The chain uses TRBV27 and TRBJ2-1, with no reliable assignment of the D segment. The DNA reads TGTGCCAGCAGCGTTAGAGGCAATGAGCAGTTCTTC. It translates as CASSVRGNEQFF.